These T cell receptor beta chains were read from a single sample in a study of graft-versus-host responses after intestinal transplantation. Clones were read by immunoSEQ multiplex PCR, and TCRdb kept only the in-frame ones, dropping some. The sample contains about 120,000 clones, roughly 95% of which appear only once. These receptors are not linked to any known antigen. Sequencing was performed on unstimulated CD8+ T cells sorted from spleen or lymph node cells, taken before intestinal transplant. These receptors all come from a human donor who received an intestinal transplant. Each CDR3 is given with its conserved first and last residue.

v_gene	j_gene	CDR3aa
TRBV25-1	TRBJ2-1	CASSGSQRGNEQFF
TRBV4-2	TRBJ2-7	CASSQEISGYEQYF
TRBV11-3	TRBJ1-1	CASSLAVNTEAFF
TRBV6-6	TRBJ2-1	CASGLRREGFYNEQFF
TRBV27	TRBJ2-7	CASSLYRTSGSPERFEQYF
TRBV25-1	TRBJ2-5	CASVDRPREETQYF
TRBV27	TRBJ1-2	CASSFRPNYGYTF
TRBV4-1	TRBJ2-1	CASSLTGLAGSNEQFF
TRBV11-1	TRBJ2-7	CASSFITGSDYEQYF
TRBV6-1	TRBJ1-2	CASSQIGYTF